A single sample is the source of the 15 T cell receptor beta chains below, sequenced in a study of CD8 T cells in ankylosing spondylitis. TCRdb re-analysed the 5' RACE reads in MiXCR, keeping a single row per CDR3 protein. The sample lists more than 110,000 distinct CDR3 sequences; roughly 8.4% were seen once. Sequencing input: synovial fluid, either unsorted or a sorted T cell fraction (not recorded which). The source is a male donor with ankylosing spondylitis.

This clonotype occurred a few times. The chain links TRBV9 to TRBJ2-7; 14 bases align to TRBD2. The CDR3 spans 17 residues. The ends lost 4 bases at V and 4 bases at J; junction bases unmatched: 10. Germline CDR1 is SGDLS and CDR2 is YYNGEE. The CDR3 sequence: CASSLGLAGDLEYEQYF. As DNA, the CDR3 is TGTGCCAGCAGCTTGGGACTAGCGGGAGATTTGGAGTACGAGCAGTACTTC.

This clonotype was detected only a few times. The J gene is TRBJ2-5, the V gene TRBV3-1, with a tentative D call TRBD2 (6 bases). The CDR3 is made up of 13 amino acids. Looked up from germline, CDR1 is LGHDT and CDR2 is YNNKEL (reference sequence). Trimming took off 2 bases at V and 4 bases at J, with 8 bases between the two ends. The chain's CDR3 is CASSQMGGETQYF. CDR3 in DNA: TGTGCCAGCAGCCAAATGGGAGGAGAGACCCAGTACTTC.

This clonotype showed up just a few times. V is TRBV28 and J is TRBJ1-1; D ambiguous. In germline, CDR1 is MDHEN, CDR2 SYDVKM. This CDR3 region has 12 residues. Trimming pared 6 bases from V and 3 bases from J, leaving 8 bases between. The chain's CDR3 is CASRVFDTEAFF. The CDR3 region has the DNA TGTGCCAGCAGGGTGTTTGACACTGAAGCTTTCTTT.

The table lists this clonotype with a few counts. The CDR3 sequence is CSATLGESGSDTQYF. The DNA for the CDR3 is TGCAGTGCCACCCTTGGAGAAAGCGGGAGTGATACGCAGTATTTT. This sequence joins TRBV20-1 and TRBJ2-3, with 8 bases fitting TRBD2. CDR1 and CDR2 (germline): DFQATT, SNEGSKA (reference sequence). CDR3 length: 15 amino acids. V lost 6 bases, J lost 6 bases, and 14 bases stayed unmatched.

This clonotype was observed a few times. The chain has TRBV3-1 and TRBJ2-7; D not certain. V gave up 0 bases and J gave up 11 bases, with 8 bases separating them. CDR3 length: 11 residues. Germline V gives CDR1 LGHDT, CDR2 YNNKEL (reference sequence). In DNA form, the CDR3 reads TGTGCCAGCAGCCAAGATAGACGGGAGTACTTC. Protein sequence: CASSQDRREYF.

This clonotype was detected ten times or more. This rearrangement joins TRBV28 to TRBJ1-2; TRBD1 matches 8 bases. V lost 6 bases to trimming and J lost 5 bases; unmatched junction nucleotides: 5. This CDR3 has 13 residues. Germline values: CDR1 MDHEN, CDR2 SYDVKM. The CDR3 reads CASSQGALYGYTF. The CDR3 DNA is TGTGCCAGCAGCCAGGGGGCTTTGTATGGCTACACCTTC.

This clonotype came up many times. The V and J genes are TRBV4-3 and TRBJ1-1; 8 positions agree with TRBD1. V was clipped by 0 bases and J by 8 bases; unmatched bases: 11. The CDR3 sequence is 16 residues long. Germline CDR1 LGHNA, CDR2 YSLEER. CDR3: CASSQEGDSGGREAFF. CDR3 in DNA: TGCGCCAGCAGCCAAGAGGGTGACTCAGGGGGCAGGGAAGCTTTCTTT.

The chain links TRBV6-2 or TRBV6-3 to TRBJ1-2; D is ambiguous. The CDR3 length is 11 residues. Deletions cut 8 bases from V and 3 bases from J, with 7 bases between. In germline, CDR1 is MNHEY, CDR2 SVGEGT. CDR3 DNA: TGTGCCAGCGGGCATGACTATGGCTACACCTTC. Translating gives CASGHDYGYTF.

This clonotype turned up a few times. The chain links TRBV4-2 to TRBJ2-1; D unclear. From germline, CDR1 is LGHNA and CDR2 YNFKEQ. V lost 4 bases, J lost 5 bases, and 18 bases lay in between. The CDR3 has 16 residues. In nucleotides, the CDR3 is TGTGCCAGCAGCCCTACTGGAATAGAAGGTCACAATGAGCAGTTCTTC. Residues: CASSPTGIEGHNEQFF.

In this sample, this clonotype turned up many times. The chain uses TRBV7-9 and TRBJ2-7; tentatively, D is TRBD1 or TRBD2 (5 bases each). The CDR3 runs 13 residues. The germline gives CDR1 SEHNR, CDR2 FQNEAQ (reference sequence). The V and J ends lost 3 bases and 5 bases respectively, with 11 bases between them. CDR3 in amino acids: CASSFDGGNEQYF. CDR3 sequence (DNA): TGTGCCAGCAGCTTTGATGGGGGAAACGAGCAGTACTTC.

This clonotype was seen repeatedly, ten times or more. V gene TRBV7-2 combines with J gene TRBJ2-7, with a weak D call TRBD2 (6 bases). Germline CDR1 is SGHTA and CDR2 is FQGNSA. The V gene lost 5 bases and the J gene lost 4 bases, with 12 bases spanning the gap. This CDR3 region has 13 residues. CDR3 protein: CASSLGLLYEQYF. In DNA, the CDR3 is TGTGCCAGCAGCCTGGGACTGCTATACGAGCAGTACTTC.

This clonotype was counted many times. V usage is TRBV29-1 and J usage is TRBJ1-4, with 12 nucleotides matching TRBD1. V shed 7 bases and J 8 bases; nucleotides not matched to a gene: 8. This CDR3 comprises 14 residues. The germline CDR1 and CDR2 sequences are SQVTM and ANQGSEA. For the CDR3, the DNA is TGCAGCGCCCTAGCCGGGACAGGGGGCGAAAAACTGTTTTTT. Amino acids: CSALAGTGGEKLFF.

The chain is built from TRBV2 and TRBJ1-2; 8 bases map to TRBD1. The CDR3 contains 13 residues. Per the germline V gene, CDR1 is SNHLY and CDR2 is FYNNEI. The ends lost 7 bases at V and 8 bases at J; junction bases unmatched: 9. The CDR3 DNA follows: TGTGCCAGCATCTCGACAGGGGCATCAGGCTACACCTTC. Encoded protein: CASISTGASGYTF.

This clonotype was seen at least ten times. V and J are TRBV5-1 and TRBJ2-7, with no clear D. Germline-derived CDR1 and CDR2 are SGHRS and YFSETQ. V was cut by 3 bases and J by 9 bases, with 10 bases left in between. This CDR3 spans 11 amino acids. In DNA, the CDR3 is TGCGCCAGCAGCTCCGACCAAAGGCAGTACTTC. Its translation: CASSSDQRQYF.

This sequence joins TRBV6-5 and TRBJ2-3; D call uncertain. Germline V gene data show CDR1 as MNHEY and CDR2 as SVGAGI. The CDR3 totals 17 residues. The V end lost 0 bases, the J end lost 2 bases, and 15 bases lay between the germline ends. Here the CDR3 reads CASSYSNAGLSTDTQYF. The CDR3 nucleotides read TGTGCCAGCAGTTACTCGAATGCCGGCTTATCCACAGATACGCAGTATTTT.